Below are 29 T cell receptor beta chains sequenced from a single sample in a study of Graves' ophthalmopathy and Graves' hyperthyroidism. RNA transcripts were the template, and TCR beta CDR3 regions were amplified from them. RT-PCR with HTBI primers came first, then second-round multiplex PCR. TCRdb reanalysed the multiplex PCR reads using MiXCR and keeps one entry per CDR3 protein. The data contain over a million distinct CDR3 sequences, about 38% of them seen just once; the ten biggest clones take up over 8.5%. Specimen: peripheral blood or thyroid tissue (not recorded which). These receptors all stem from an adult man with Graves' hyperthyroidism.

This clonotype was detected a few times. The J gene is TRBJ1-1, the V gene TRBV4-3, with D hard to call. Germline V gene sequence: CDR1 LGHNA, CDR2 YSLEER. This CDR3 region has 14 residues. The V end lost 6 bases, the J end lost 0 bases, and 11 bases lay between the germline ends. This CDR3 reads CASRRTELNTEAFF. CDR3 in DNA: TGCGCCAGCAGACGTACAGAGTTGAACACTGAAGCTTTCTTT.

This clonotype came up many times. The chain couples TRBV24-1 to TRBJ2-2; weak D call: TRBD2 (6 bases). Trimming removed 3 bases from V and 8 bases from J, with 21 bases in between. The CDR3 sequence is 17 residues long. Germline CDR1 and CDR2: KGHDR and SFDVKD. This CDR3 reads CATSDQWSGGNLGELFF. CDR3 DNA: TGTGCCACCAGTGATCAGTGGTCCGGGGGAAATCTTGGGGAGCTGTTTTTT.

The chain joins TRBV6-6 to TRBJ2-7, with D possibly being TRBD1 (6 bases). The CDR3 runs 15 residues. The V and J ends lost 4 bases and 6 bases respectively, with 19 bases between them. Germline lookup yields CDR1 MNHNY and CDR2 SVGAGI (reference sequence). The chain's CDR3 is CASSCMGALGSEQYF. CDR3 in DNA: TGTGCCAGCAGTTGCATGGGGGCGCTGGGTAGCGAGCAGTACTTC.

This clonotype has a handful of counts. V gene TRBV6-5 combines with J gene TRBJ2-7, with no clear D. Germline CDR1 MNHEY, CDR2 SVGAGI. Trimming removed 7 bases at V and 3 bases at J, with 16 bases between. The length of the CDR3 is 14 residues. In nucleotides, the CDR3 is TGTGCCAGCATCTCGTGGCGGATATACTACGAGCAGTACTTC. It codes for CASISWRIYYEQYF.

This chain connects TRBV6-5 to TRBJ1-6; 7 positions match TRBD1. Looked up from germline, CDR1 is MNHEY and CDR2 is SVGAGI. CDR3 length: 16 amino acids. V was clipped by 6 bases and J by 5 bases; unmatched bases: 10. In nucleotides, the CDR3 is TGTGCCAGCAGAACGGCGACAGGGAGCCATAATTCACCCCTCCACTTT. Translated, it gives CASRTATGSHNSPLHF.

To note about this clonotype: Mismatch with germline at one junction end may stem from a read error. The V gene is TRBV7-2, the J gene TRBJ1-5; 9 nucleotides agree with TRBD1. The CDR3 runs to 15 residues. The germline gives CDR1 SGHTA, CDR2 FQGNSA. CDR3 nucleotide sequence: TGTGCCATCAGCCCGGGACAGGGTCTCGGTCAGCCCCAGCATTTT. Its translation is CAISPGQGLGQPQHF.

There are a few counts of this clonotype. The genes are TRBV11-2 and TRBJ1-2; a possible D gene is TRBD1 (6 bases). V was cut by 7 bases and J by 3 bases, with 18 bases left in between. CDR3 length: 15 residues. CDR1 and CDR2 from the germline V gene are SGHAT and FQNNGV. The CDR3: CASNRQESSDYGYTF. The CDR3 coding sequence is TGTGCCAGCAACCGACAGGAGTCGTCGGACTATGGCTACACCTTC.

This clonotype was found many times. V is TRBV20-1 and J is TRBJ2-5; the D is unclear. Germline CDR1 reads DFQATT; CDR2 reads SNEGSKA (reference sequence). V was clipped by 1 base and J by 5 bases, with 11 bases between them. This CDR3 spans 13 amino acids. The CDR3 DNA sequence: TGCAGTGCTAGAGTTTCTGGGCGGGAGACCCAGTACTTC. This translates into CSARVSGRETQYF.

This clonotype has just a few counts. The rearrangement joins TRBV27 to TRBJ2-5, with TRBD2 matching over 9 bases. J gave up 5 bases and V 5 bases, and 9 bases lay outside the gene matches. Germline V gene lookup returns CDR1 MNHEY and CDR2 SMNVEV (reference sequence). The CDR3 covers 15 residues. The CDR3 coding sequence is TGTGCCAGCAGTCCGCGGGTAGCGGGAGAGGAGACCCAGTACTTC. Its protein is CASSPRVAGEETQYF.

This chain connects TRBV4-1 to TRBJ1-4, with D perhaps TRBD1 (5 bases). The V end was cut by 3 bases, the J end by 1 base, with 21 bases between. The germline V gene has CDR1 MGHRA and CDR2 YSYEKL. This CDR3 is built from 19 residues. Here the CDR3 reads CASSHPGGRGMRTNEKLFF. CDR3 sequence (DNA): TGCGCCAGCAGCCACCCCGGCGGCCGGGGGATGAGAACTAATGAAAAACTGTTTTTT.

This clonotype was recorded at least ten times. The rearrangement links TRBV6-5 to TRBJ2-7; D gene uncertain. In germline, CDR1 is MNHEY, CDR2 SVGAGI. The CDR3 is 14 amino acids. Trimming removed 6 bases from V and 1 base from J, with 13 bases in between. The CDR3 bases are TGTGCCAGCAGCTATTCCGGGTCGTCCTACGAGCAGTACTTC. It specifies CASSYSGSSYEQYF.

This chain connects TRBV27 to TRBJ1-6; no reliable D call. The V end was cut by 8 bases, the J end by 0 bases, with 11 bases between. The CDR3 extends over 15 amino acids. CDR1 is MNHEY, CDR2 SMNVEV, per germline (reference sequence). The DNA for the CDR3 is TGTGCCAGCTTAGACTTGAGCTCCTATAATTCACCCCTCCACTTT. Translating it yields CASLDLSSYNSPLHF.

Comment on this clonotype: No DNA is shown, since the ends of the CDR3 on it are uncertain; the CDR3 is the one TCRdb lists. This chain connects TRBV10-3 to TRBJ1-3. CDR1 is ENHRY, CDR2 SYGVKD, per germline. The CDR3 comprises 23 residues, both ends counted. The CDR3 protein is CAISIYLCSVEDRGTSSGNTIYF.

This clonotype was recorded a few times. This chain connects TRBV4-1 to TRBJ2-5; 11 nucleotides agree with TRBD2. Germline V gene data show CDR1 as MGHRA and CDR2 as YSYEKL. With 1 base clipped from V and 3 bases from J, the junction kept 1 base outside the gene matches. This CDR3 is built from 15 residues. Here the CDR3 DNA reads TGCGCCAGCAGCCAAGCGACTAGCGGGAAAGAGACCCAGTACTTC. Protein sequence: CASSQATSGKETQYF.

Concerning this clonotype itself: A much more abundant neighbour one base away suggests this may be a read error. This chain uses TRBV12-3 or TRBV12-4 with TRBJ2-5, with D possibly matching TRBD2 (5 bases). The length of the CDR3 is 13 residues. The CDR3 region has the DNA TGTGTCAGCAGTTTAGCGCAGGCAGAGACCCAGTACTTC. It encodes CVSSLAQAETQYF.

This chain uses TRBV6-6 with TRBJ2-7; D perhaps matches TRBD1 (5 bases). Germline assignment: CDR1 MNHNY and CDR2 SVGAGI (reference sequence). The CDR3 is 18 amino acids. Trimming took 7 bases from V and 7 from J, leaving 32 bases between them. This CDR3 is CASTKGSRVYSAPSEQYF. In nucleotides, the CDR3 is TGTGCCAGCACCAAGGGGTCCAGGGTATACTCGGCCCCGAGTGAGCAGTACTTC.

The V and J genes are TRBV7-8 and TRBJ2-7; 11 bases map to TRBD2. The ends lost 6 bases at V and 7 bases at J; junction bases unmatched: 17. Germline V lookup: CDR1 SGHVS, CDR2 FQNEAQ. The CDR3 loop spans 17 amino acids. The CDR3 region is CASRSGTSGAEFGEQYF. CDR3 nucleotide sequence: TGTGCCAGCAGGTCTGGGACTAGCGGCGCGGAATTTGGGGAGCAGTACTTC.

As to this clonotype: At one end, the junction sequence differs from germline, possibly due to a read error. The chain uses TRBV10-2 and TRBJ2-7; 8 bases map to TRBD1. CDR1 is WSHSY and CDR2 is SAAADI in the germline V gene. The CDR3 loop spans 14 amino acids. CDR3 in DNA: TGCGCCAGCAGTCTCGGACAGGGAGCCTACGAGCATTACTTC. Residues: CASSLGQGAYEHYF.

This chain uses TRBV6-5 with TRBJ1-3; D gene unclear. The CDR3 contains 11 residues. Germline CDR1 MNHEY, CDR2 SVGAGI. With 8 bases removed from V and 4 bases from J, the gap between germline ends came to 6 bases. Written as DNA, the CDR3 is TGTGCCAGCGCAGAAGGAAACACCATATATTTT. Protein product: CASAEGNTIYF.

The sample holds a few counts of this clonotype. V is TRBV5-1 and J is TRBJ1-1; perhaps TRBD1 as D (5 bases). The CDR3 covers 15 residues. Germline lookup yields CDR1 SGHRS and CDR2 YFSETQ. Trimming pared 0 bases from V and 1 base from J, leaving 10 bases between. The CDR3 bases are TGCGCCAGCAGCTTGGCGGGACTGCCGAACACTGAAGCTTTCTTT. It codes for CASSLAGLPNTEAFF.

V gene TRBV29-1 combines with J gene TRBJ2-5; D is ambiguous. The germline CDR1 and CDR2 sequences are SQVTM and ANQGSEA. Trimming removed 7 bases at V and 1 base at J, with 13 bases between. The CDR3 has 13 residues. CDR3 in amino acids: CSAALAAQETQYF. The CDR3 DNA follows: TGCAGCGCTGCTCTCGCGGCCCAAGAGACCCAGTACTTC.

The chain employs TRBV6-5 and TRBJ2-7; D is unresolved. V shed 7 bases and J shed 0 bases, with 7 bases lying between them. This CDR3 region has 12 residues. Germline V gene sequence: CDR1 MNHEY, CDR2 SVGAGI. The CDR3 bases are TGTGCCAGCATGGTGGGCTCCTACGAGCAGTACTTC. It translates to CASMVGSYEQYF.

This clonotype was detected many times. This chain joins TRBV10-2 and TRBJ2-2, with 7 nucleotides matching TRBD1. After removal of 0 bases from V and 4 bases from J, the junction contained 11 bases not matched to a gene. This CDR3 is 18 amino acids long. CDR1 is WSHSY and CDR2 is SAAADI in the germline V gene. DNA of the CDR3: TGCGCCAGCAGTGAGTCGGGAAGGACAGGCATCGGCACCGGGGAGCTGTTTTTT. It encodes CASSESGRTGIGTGELFF.

The chain joins TRBV20-1 to TRBJ1-5; D is uncertain. With 0 bases removed from V and 14 bases from J, the gap between germline ends came to 20 bases. The germline CDR1 and CDR2 sequences are DFQATT and SNEGSKA (reference sequence). CDR3 length equals 14 residues. CDR3 in amino acids: CSARDRRQVSYEHF. CDR3 DNA sequence: TGCAGTGCTAGAGATAGGCGACAAGTCAGCTACGAGCATTTT.

DNA of the CDR3: TGTGCCAGCGCGATGGGACAGGGGGCTGGAAACACCTTC. Protein sequence: CASAMGQGAGNTF. The rearrangement uses TRBV7-2 and TRBJ1-2; TRBD1 matches 12 bases. Trimming cost V 8 bases and J 12 bases; bases outside gene matches: 10. The germline CDR1 and CDR2 sequences are SGHTA and FQGNSA. The CDR3 covers 13 residues.

V and J are TRBV11-3 and TRBJ1-1; D possibly corresponds to TRBD1 (5 bases). Looked up from germline, CDR1 is SGHNT and CDR2 is YENEEA. V was trimmed by 5 bases and J by 12 bases, leaving 19 bases between them. This CDR3 is 13 amino acids long. The CDR3 sequence is CASSASRGARTFF. CDR3 bases: TGTGCCAGCAGCGCTAGCAGAGGGGCCAGAACTTTCTTT. Based on the CDR3 plus reference TRBV11-3 and TRBJ1-1, the full variable domain is EAGVVQSPRYKIIEKKQPVAFWCNPISGHNTLYWYLQNLGQGPELLIRYENEEAVDDSQLPKDRFSAERLKGVDSTLKIQPAELGDSAVYLCASSASRGARTFFGQGTRLTVV.

A remark on this clonotype: Only one base separates this from a far larger clonotype, so it likely reflects a read error. The chain has TRBV7-9 and TRBJ2-7; D call uncertain. This CDR3 has 12 amino acids. Per germline, CDR1 SEHNR and CDR2 FQNEAQ (reference sequence). CDR3 coding DNA: TGTGTCAGCAGCTTAAGTCTCTACGAGCAGTACTTC. The encoded protein is CVSSLSLYEQYF.

The chain joins TRBV2 to TRBJ1-1; TRBD1 matches 9 bases. The CDR3 has 18 amino acids. Per germline, CDR1 SNHLY and CDR2 FYNNEI. V lost 6 bases, J lost 3 bases, and 17 bases stayed unmatched. Here the CDR3 reads CASSFSPGTGLVDTEAFF. CDR3 bases: TGTGCCAGCAGCTTCTCCCCGGGGACAGGGCTTGTGGACACTGAAGCTTTCTTT.

The sample holds many counts of this clonotype. The chain recombines TRBV29-1 with TRBJ2-6, with 8 bases identical to TRBD1. V shed 7 bases and J 0 bases; nucleotides not matched to a gene: 8. Looked up from germline, CDR1 is SQVTM and CDR2 is ANQGSEA. The CDR3 length is 16 residues. The CDR3 nucleotides are TGCAGCGCCGGTAGACAGGGGACCTCTGGGGCCAACGTCCTGACTTTC. It specifies CSAGRQGTSGANVLTF.